This T cell receptor (beta chain) was profiled in a study of memory CD8 T cells in hepatitis C reinfection. Produced via immunoSEQ multiplex PCR; TCRdb's table is partial and in-frame only. The data show about 47,000 clones, roughly 90% seen once. Trimming stripped 4 bases from V and 6 bases from J, with 13 bases between. Germline loops: CDR1 SNHLY, CDR2 FYNNEI. The CDR3 contains 13 residues. Time point here: peak reinfection, 3 to 8 weeks after reinfection detection. The sorted cells went straight to TCR sequencing with no prior in vitro expansion. Control naive CD8 T cells came from a couple of donors at all three reinfection time points. This clone was observed a single time.

The sequenced sample consisted of naive CD8+ T cells sorted from blood. This receptor was obtained from a man aged 18-30 years with hepatitis C virus infection. The J gene is TRBJ2-7, the V gene TRBV2; possible D gene TRBD1, 6 bases. CDR3 amino acids: CASSGWDTGEQYF. The CDR3 DNA reads TGTGCCAGCAGTGGGTGGGACACCGGCGAGCAGTACTTC. Full variable domain (rest looked up from reference TRBV2 and TRBJ2-7): EPEVTQTPSHQVTQMGQEVILRCVPISNHLYFYWYRQILGQKVEFLVSFYNNEISEKSEIFDDQFSVERPDGSNFTLKIRSTKLEDSAMYFCASSGWDTGEQYFGPGTRLTVT.